A single sample is the source of the 15 T cell receptor beta chains below, sequenced in a study of patients and donors after allogeneic stem cell transplantation. TCRdb fed the RT-PCR reads into MiXCR, producing one record per CDR3 protein. Among about 960,000 distinct CDR3 sequences listed, roughly 17% were seen once. Sequenced: blood, either unsorted or a sorted T cell fraction (not recorded which). These receptors were collected from a human donor who was either an allogeneic HSCT recipient or a stem cell or donor lymphocyte infusion donor (not recorded which). It is not recorded whose cells these are; they may come from a transplant donor.

This clonotype was seen a few times. The CDR3 DNA follows: TGTGCCAGTACAGGAGGCACCGAGACCCAGTACTTC. This gives the protein CASTGGTETQYF. This chain connects TRBV12-3 or TRBV12-4 to TRBJ2-5, with D tentatively TRBD1 or TRBD2 (5 bases each). This CDR3 comprises 12 residues. Trimming left V 9 bases short and J 5 bases short, with 13 bases between.

The chain combines TRBV29-1 with TRBJ2-7, with 8 positions matching TRBD1. With 8 bases clipped from V and 3 bases from J, the junction kept 6 bases outside the gene matches. The CDR3 length is 12 residues. The germline gives CDR1 SQVTM, CDR2 ANQGSEA. The CDR3 sequence is CSIRQGFYEQYF. In nucleotides, the CDR3 is TGCAGCATTAGACAGGGGTTCTACGAGCAGTACTTC.

This clonotype appeared a few times. The V and J genes are TRBV20-1 and TRBJ2-5; a possible D gene is TRBD1 (5 bases). The germline V gene has CDR1 DFQATT and CDR2 SNEGSKA (reference sequence). This CDR3 is 15 amino acids long. Trimming shortened V by 6 bases and J by 2 bases, and 19 bases separated the two germline ends. CDR3 sequence (DNA): TGCAGTGCATCGCAGGCCCGCCCAGGGCAAGAGACCCAGTACTTC. This encodes CSASQARPGQETQYF.

This clonotype was counted only a few times. The chain couples TRBV6-5 to TRBJ1-2; D is perhaps TRBD1 (5 bases). The CDR3 sequence is 12 residues long. Germline-derived CDR1 and CDR2 are MNHEY and SVGAGI. Deletions cut 10 bases from V and 7 bases from J, with 16 bases between. CDR3 amino acids: CATRQHNTGYTF. Written as DNA, the CDR3 is TGTGCCACCCGACAGCATAATACTGGCTACACCTTC.

A few counts support this clonotype. This rearrangement joins TRBV29-1 to TRBJ1-2; no firm D call. This CDR3 comprises 12 residues. Germline V gene sequence: CDR1 SQVTM, CDR2 ANQGSEA. V was cut by 3 bases and J by 8 bases, with 13 bases left in between. CDR3 loop: CSVEDPRAGYTF. The CDR3 DNA reads as TGCAGCGTTGAGGACCCGCGGGCCGGCTACACCTTC.

This clonotype appeared a few times. This chain connects TRBV27 to TRBJ1-2; the D gene is possibly TRBD1 (6 bases). Trimming took off 3 bases at V and 5 bases at J, with 13 bases between the two ends. CDR3 length equals 14 residues. In germline, CDR1 is MNHEY, CDR2 SMNVEV (reference sequence). The CDR3 DNA reads TGTGCCAGCAGTTTTTCGGGGGGCGGTTATGGCTACACCTTC. Its protein product is CASSFSGGGYGYTF.

The chain carries TRBV7-3 and TRBJ2-2; D might be TRBD1 (6 bases). Germline CDR1 SGHTA, CDR2 FQGTGA. V lost 8 bases and J lost 7, with 17 bases in between. The CDR3 is 14 residues long. The CDR3 region is CASGKTGSGGELFF. For the CDR3, the DNA is TGTGCCAGCGGAAAGACAGGCTCGGGCGGGGAGCTGTTTTTT.

The chain employs TRBV7-9 and TRBJ2-2; 7 bases match TRBD2. Germline V gives CDR1 SEHNR, CDR2 FQNEAQ (reference sequence). The CDR3 is 15 amino acids. V was clipped by 5 bases and J by 2 bases; unmatched bases: 5. As DNA, the CDR3 is TGTGCCAGCAGCCCAAGCGGGGCCAACACCGGGGAGCTGTTTTTT. It specifies CASSPSGANTGELFF.

A few counts support this clonotype. This chain connects TRBV12-3 or TRBV12-4 to TRBJ2-7; D is perhaps TRBD1 (6 bases). This CDR3 is 15 amino acids long. V gave up 2 bases and J gave up 4 bases, with 15 bases separating them. The chain's CDR3 is CASSLLGAGLYEQYF. The CDR3 bases are TGTGCCAGCAGTTTATTGGGGGCCGGGCTTTACGAGCAGTACTTC.

There are a few counts of this clonotype. The CDR3 nucleotides are TGTGCCAGCAGCTTAGATCTAAGGGGCTCACAAGAGACCCAGTACTTC. Residues: CASSLDLRGSQETQYF. The chain joins TRBV11-3 to TRBJ2-5, with a possible D match to TRBD1 (5 bases). CDR1 SGHNT and CDR2 YENEEA come from the germline V gene. The CDR3 has 16 amino acids. Trimming cost V 0 bases and J 2 bases, with 13 bases left between them. The full variable domain, completed using reference TRBV11-3 and TRBJ2-5, is EAGVVQSPRYKIIEKKQPVAFWCNPISGHNTLYWYLQNLGQGPELLIRYENEEAVDDSQLPKDRFSAERLKGVDSTLKIQPAELGDSAVYLCASSLDLRGSQETQYFGPGTRLLVL.

Of note for this clonotype: A read error may account for a junction end that differs from germline. The gene calls are TRBV6-1 and TRBJ1-1; D is uncertain. Germline V lookup: CDR1 MNHNS, CDR2 SASEGT. The CDR3 contains 15 residues. DNA for the CDR3: TGTGCCAGCAGCCTAGCACCCCTGGGGAACACTAAAGCTTTCTTT. It codes for CASSLAPLGNTKAFF.

In this sample, this clonotype turned up a few times. This sequence joins TRBV20-1 and TRBJ1-3; 8 bases match TRBD1. The CDR3 length is 14 residues. With 5 bases clipped from V and 0 bases from J, the junction kept 3 bases outside the gene matches. Germline V CDR1 and CDR2: DFQATT, SNEGSKA (reference sequence). Here the CDR3 reads CSAPDRDSGNTIYF. CDR3 nucleotide sequence: TGCAGTGCTCCGGACAGGGACTCTGGAAACACCATATATTTT.

This clonotype has at least ten counts. The CDR3 spells CSARDRLLAGGYNEQFF. CDR3 nucleotide sequence: TGCAGTGCTAGAGATAGGTTACTAGCGGGAGGCTACAATGAGCAGTTCTTC. This chain joins TRBV20-1 and TRBJ2-1, with 12 bases matching TRBD2. This CDR3 comprises 17 residues. Germline CDR1 reads DFQATT; CDR2 reads SNEGSKA (reference sequence). V lost 0 bases and J lost 3; bases outside the gene matches: 6.

This clonotype was seen more than once but under ten times. This chain uses TRBV29-1 with TRBJ2-1; the match to TRBD2 covers 10 bases. Trimming cost V 4 bases and J 0 bases; bases outside gene matches: 12. CDR1 and CDR2 from the germline V gene are SQVTM and ANQGSEA. This CDR3 region has 18 residues. Here the CDR3 DNA reads TGCAGCGTTGCTAGGGGGACTAGCGCCAGTTACTCCTACAATGAGCAGTTCTTC. Translated, it gives CSVARGTSASYSYNEQFF.

There are a few counts of this clonotype. J is TRBJ2-1 and V is TRBV5-1; TRBD1 might be the D (6 bases). The germline V gene encodes CDR1 SGHRS and CDR2 YFSETQ. Trimming took 1 base from V and 6 from J, leaving 14 bases between them. The CDR3 consists of 15 residues. CDR3 region: CASSLWAGESNEQFF. The CDR3 DNA follows: TGCGCCAGCAGCTTGTGGGCAGGGGAGTCCAATGAGCAGTTCTTC.